Below, 18 T cell receptor beta chains from the same sample are listed, as sequenced in a study of shared clonotypes between healthy human individuals. The repertoire was sequenced with immunoSEQ multiplex PCR; TCRdb's copy has only in-frame clones and lacks some. The sample lists fewer than 1.4 million clones, around 82% occurring once. Sequenced: memory CD4+ T cells from PBMCs. The subset denotes: CD45RA-negative fraction. Every receptor here comes from a young man in good health. Some clones in this sample may be carry-over from other donors' samples.

The J gene is TRBJ2-1, the V gene TRBV11-3; the D call may be TRBD1 or TRBD2 (5 bases each). Germline CDR1 SGHNT, CDR2 YENEEA. The CDR3 loop spans 13 amino acids. V dropped 6 bases and J dropped 8 bases, with 14 bases sitting between them. For the CDR3, the DNA is TGTGCCAGCAGTTACCGGGGCCCCCATGAGCAGTTCTTC. This translates into CASSYRGPHEQFF.

This clone has just one count. CDR3 in DNA: TGTGCCAGCAGCGCGACAGGGGGGACCTACAATGAGCAGTTCTTC. Translating it yields CASSATGGTYNEQFF. V is TRBV9 and J is TRBJ2-1, with 9 bases fitting TRBD1. Germline V gene sequence: CDR1 SGDLS, CDR2 YYNGEE. The CDR3 is made up of 15 amino acids. J was trimmed by 2 bases and V by 3 bases; bases with no gene match: 3. The full variable domain, with the rest looked up from reference TRBV9 and TRBJ2-1, is DSGVTQTPKHLITATGQRVTLRCSPRSGDLSVYWYQQSLDQGLQFLIQYYNGEERAKGNILERFSAQQFPDLHSELNLSSLELGDSALYFCASSATGGTYNEQFFGPGTRLTVL.

V is TRBV27 and J is TRBJ2-7, with D uncertain. Germline CDR1 and CDR2: MNHEY and SMNVEV (reference sequence). The CDR3 is 10 amino acids. Between the trimmed V and J ends, which lost 5 bases and 2 bases, there was a span of 1 base. Here the CDR3 DNA reads TGTGCCAGCAGTCCCTACGAGCAGTACTTC. Protein sequence: CASSPYEQYF.

The chain has TRBV2 and TRBJ2-1, with 11 bases lining up with TRBD2. With 4 bases clipped from V and 2 bases from J, the junction kept 7 bases outside the gene matches. The CDR3 is 17 residues long. Looked up from germline, CDR1 is SNHLY and CDR2 is FYNNEI. Here the CDR3 DNA reads TGTGCCAGCAGTGGGCTTAGCGGGAGGGCCACCTACAATGAGCAGTTCTTC. Encoded protein: CASSGLSGRATYNEQFF.

V and J are TRBV19 and TRBJ1-5, with TRBD1 as a possible D gene (5 bases). The V end was cut by 6 bases, the J end by 7 bases, with 13 bases between. Per germline, CDR1 LNHDA and CDR2 SQIVND (reference sequence). The CDR3 runs 13 residues. CDR3 region: CASSPLGGQPQHF. CDR3 in DNA: TGTGCCAGTAGCCCGCTTGGGGGGCAGCCCCAGCATTTT.

This chain uses TRBV29-1 with TRBJ2-7; D perhaps matches TRBD2 (6 bases). Looked up from germline, CDR1 is SQVTM and CDR2 is ANQGSEA. The V gene lost 3 bases and the J gene lost 7 bases, with 16 bases spanning the gap. CDR3 length: 13 amino acids. As DNA, the CDR3 is TGCAGCGTTGATCGAGCGGGTACTGGAGAGCAGTACTTC. It yields the protein CSVDRAGTGEQYF.

V gene TRBV4-3 combines with J gene TRBJ2-6; 7 nucleotides agree with TRBD2. CDR1 is LGHNA, CDR2 YSLEER, per germline. The CDR3 runs 19 residues. Trimming took 1 base from V and 1 from J; bases not matched to a gene: 10. The CDR3 spells CASSQGIGGFRSGANVLTF. CDR3 bases: TGCGCCAGCAGCCAAGGGATCGGGGGGTTTAGGTCTGGGGCCAACGTCCTGACTTTC.

In DNA form, the CDR3 reads TGTGCCAGCAGGGGAGGGGTAGAAGCCAAAAACATTCAGTACTTC. Translating it yields CASRGGVEAKNIQYF. The V call is TRBV6-1, the J call TRBJ2-4, with 7 bases matching TRBD2. Germline V gene data show CDR1 as MNHNS and CDR2 as SASEGT. The CDR3 covers 15 residues. V was clipped by 6 bases and J by 0 bases; unmatched bases: 5.

Written as DNA, the CDR3 is TGTGCCAGCGGGGTAGGCGGCACCGGGGAGCTGTTTTTT. Protein: CASGVGGTGELFF. The gene calls are TRBV7-3 and TRBJ2-2; D is ambiguous. The germline gives CDR1 SGHTA, CDR2 FQGTGA. The CDR3 is 13 residues long. Between the trimmed V and J ends, which lost 8 bases and 4 bases, there was a span of 11 bases.

This rearrangement joins TRBV6-1 to TRBJ1-4, with D tentatively TRBD1 (5 bases). Trimming shortened V by 5 bases and J by 7 bases, and 17 bases separated the two germline ends. The CDR3 contains 15 residues. Germline CDR1 is MNHNS and CDR2 is SASEGT. Here the CDR3 reads CASSPRVGAGEKLFF. CDR3 DNA: TGTGCCAGCAGTCCCCGGGTAGGGGCCGGTGAAAAACTGTTTTTT.

The chain combines TRBV6-5 with TRBJ1-1; D is ambiguous. The CDR3 length is 13 residues. Germline V CDR1 and CDR2: MNHEY, SVGAGI. V was pared by 2 bases and J by 12 bases, with 16 bases between. The DNA for the CDR3 is TGTGCCAGCAGTTACGGGCAAGCAGGATGGACTTTCTTT. Protein product: CASSYGQAGWTFF.

This chain joins TRBV11-3 and TRBJ1-1, with D hard to call. V shed 3 bases and J shed 3 bases, with 8 bases lying between them. CDR1 SGHNT and CDR2 YENEEA come from the germline V gene. The length of the CDR3 is 13 residues. The CDR3 here is CASSFREYTEAFF. The CDR3 region has the DNA TGTGCCAGCAGCTTTAGGGAGTACACTGAAGCTTTCTTT. Full variable domain (remainder filled in from reference TRBV11-3 and TRBJ1-1): EAGVVQSPRYKIIEKKQPVAFWCNPISGHNTLYWYLQNLGQGPELLIRYENEEAVDDSQLPKDRFSAERLKGVDSTLKIQPAELGDSAVYLCASSFREYTEAFFGQGTRLTVV.

This clone was observed a single time. The chain employs TRBV5-6 and TRBJ1-2, with D perhaps TRBD1 (5 bases). This CDR3 has 14 residues. CDR1 is SGHDT, CDR2 YYEEEE, per germline. The V end was cut by 2 bases, the J end by 5 bases, with 13 bases between. This chain's CDR3 is CASSLRGLLYGYTF. The CDR3 DNA reads TGTGCCAGCAGCTTAAGGGGCCTACTATATGGCTACACCTTC. Looking up the rest from reference TRBV5-6 and TRBJ1-2 gives the full variable domain: DAGVTQSPTHLIKTRGQQVTLRCSPKSGHDTVSWYQQALGQGPQFIFQYYEEEERQRGNFPDRFSGHQFPNYSSELNVNALLLGDSALYLCASSLRGLLYGYTFGSGTRLTVV.

This clone was counted many times. The rearrangement uses TRBV6-6 and TRBJ1-2, with D tentatively TRBD1 (6 bases). V lost 7 bases, J lost 2 bases, and 11 bases lay in between. CDR3 length equals 13 residues. Germline CDR1 and CDR2: MNHNY and SVGAGI (reference sequence). The CDR3 DNA reads TGTGCCAGCACCACAGGGCAGAACTATGGCTACACCTTC. It is translated as CASTTGQNYGYTF.

V gene TRBV19 combines with J gene TRBJ2-4; a weak D match, TRBD2 (6 bases). This CDR3 has 14 residues. The V end lost 4 bases, the J end lost 5 bases, and 12 bases lay between the germline ends. From germline, CDR1 is LNHDA and CDR2 SQIVND (reference sequence). This CDR3 reads CASSTGTLENIQYF. The CDR3 nucleotides are TGTGCCAGTAGTACCGGGACTCTAGAAAACATTCAGTACTTC.

The gene calls are TRBV5-4 and TRBJ2-7, with TRBD2 identical over 10 bases. This CDR3 is 16 amino acids long. J was trimmed by 4 bases and V by 4 bases; bases with no gene match: 11. From germline, CDR1 is SGHNT and CDR2 YYREEE (reference sequence). The CDR3 loop reads CASSVSSGGLGYEQYF. As DNA, the CDR3 is TGTGCCAGCAGCGTATCTAGCGGGGGACTCGGTTACGAGCAGTACTTC.

A few counts support this clone. CDR3 region: CASSDPGQYNQPQHF. The DNA of the CDR3 is TGTGCCAGCAGTGACCCGGGACAATATAATCAGCCCCAGCATTTT. The chain carries TRBV27 and TRBJ1-5, with a weak D call TRBD1 (6 bases). Per germline, CDR1 MNHEY and CDR2 SMNVEV (reference sequence). The CDR3 consists of 15 residues. Trimming stripped 5 bases from V and 4 bases from J, with 15 bases between.

A remark on this clone: This sample also contains other DNA sequences that code for the same CDR3. This chain links TRBV5-5 with TRBJ1-1; D is undetermined. Trimming removed 1 base at V and 3 bases at J, with 4 bases between. This CDR3 contains 12 residues. From germline, CDR1 is SGHKS and CDR2 YYEKEE (reference sequence). The CDR3 region has the DNA TGTGCCAGCAGCTTGTTGGACACTGAAGCTTTCTTT. Amino acids: CASSLLDTEAFF.